This T cell receptor (beta chain) was captured in a study of blood T cell repertoires in COVID-19. As for the study in general: In each case, the material was cDNA or gDNA derived from T cells, B-cell-depleted T cells, or PBMCs.

CDR3 length: 13 amino acids. Germline V gene data show CDR1 as LGHDT and CDR2 as YNNKEL (reference sequence). Trimming stripped 1 base from V and 5 bases from J, with 8 bases between. Individuals drawn from 24 US areas were about 18 to 100 years old. Participants' own reports of clinical history determined their cohort assignment. Exposed enrollees encountered a COVID-19 case at some point within 2 weeks before study entry. TCRdb keeps only in-frame clones here, not all; method: immunoSEQ multiplex PCR. In the table there are 210,000 or so clones, roughly 80% of which are singletons. This clone occurred once. The same CDR3 can be traced to other DNA sequences in this sample.

The chain couples TRBV3-1 (or the pseudogene TRBV3-2) to TRBJ1-1, with TRBD1 as a possible D gene (5 bases). Sequencing was carried out using PBMCs or T cells enriched from blood (not recorded which). The TCR sequence derives from a woman between 45 and 65 years old who had been exposed to COVID-19. The CDR3 sequence: CASSQGGGTEAFF. CDR3 DNA sequence: TGTGCCAGCAGCCAAGGGGGGGGTACTGAAGCTTTCTTT.